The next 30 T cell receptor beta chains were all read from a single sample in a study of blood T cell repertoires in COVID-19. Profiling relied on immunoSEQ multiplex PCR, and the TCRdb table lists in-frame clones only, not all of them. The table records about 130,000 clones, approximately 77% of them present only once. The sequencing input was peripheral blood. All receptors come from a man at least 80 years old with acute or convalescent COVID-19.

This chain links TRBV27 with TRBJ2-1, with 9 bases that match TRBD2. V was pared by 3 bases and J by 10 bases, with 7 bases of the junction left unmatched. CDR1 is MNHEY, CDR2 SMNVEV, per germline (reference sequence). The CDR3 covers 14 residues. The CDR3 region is CASSLKTSGIEQFF. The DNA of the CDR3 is TGTGCCAGCAGTTTGAAGACTAGCGGAATAGAGCAGTTCTTC.

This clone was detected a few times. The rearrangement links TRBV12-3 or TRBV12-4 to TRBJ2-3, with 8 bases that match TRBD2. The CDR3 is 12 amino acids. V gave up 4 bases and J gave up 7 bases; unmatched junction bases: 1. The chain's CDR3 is CASSSGGNTQYF. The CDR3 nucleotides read TGTGCCAGCAGTTCGGGGGGGAATACGCAGTATTTT.

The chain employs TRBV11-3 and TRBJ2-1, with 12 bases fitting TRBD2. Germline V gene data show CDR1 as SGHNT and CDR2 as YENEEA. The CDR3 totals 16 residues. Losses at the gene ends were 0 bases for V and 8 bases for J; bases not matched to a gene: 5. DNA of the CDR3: TGTGCCAGCAGCTTAGATTCGCTAGCGGGGGGGCATGAGCAGTTCTTC. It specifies CASSLDSLAGGHEQFF.

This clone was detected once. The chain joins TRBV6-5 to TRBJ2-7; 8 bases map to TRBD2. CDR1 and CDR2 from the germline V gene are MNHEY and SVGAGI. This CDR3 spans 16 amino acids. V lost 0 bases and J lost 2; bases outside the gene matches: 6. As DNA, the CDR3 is TGTGCCAGCAGTTACTCCTCAGGCGGGGGGACCTACGAGCAGTACTTC. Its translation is CASSYSSGGGTYEQYF.

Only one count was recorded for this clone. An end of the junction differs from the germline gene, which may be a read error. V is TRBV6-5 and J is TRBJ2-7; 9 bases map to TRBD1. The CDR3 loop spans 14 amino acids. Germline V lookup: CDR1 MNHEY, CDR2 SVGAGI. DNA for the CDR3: TGTGCCAGCAGCAACAGGGGGCAGGCGTCGGGACAGGACTTC. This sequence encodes CASSNRGQASGQDF.

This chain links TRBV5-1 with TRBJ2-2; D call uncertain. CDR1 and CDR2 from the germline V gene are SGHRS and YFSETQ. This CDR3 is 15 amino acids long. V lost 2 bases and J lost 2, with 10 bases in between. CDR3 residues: CASSFTVPNTGELFF. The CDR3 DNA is TGCGCCAGCAGCTTTACAGTACCCAACACCGGGGAGCTGTTTTTT.

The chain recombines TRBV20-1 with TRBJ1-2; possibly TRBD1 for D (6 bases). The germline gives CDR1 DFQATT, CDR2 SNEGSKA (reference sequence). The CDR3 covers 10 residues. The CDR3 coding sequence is TGCAGCAGAGGGGGGGATGGCTACACCTTC. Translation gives CSRGGDGYTF.

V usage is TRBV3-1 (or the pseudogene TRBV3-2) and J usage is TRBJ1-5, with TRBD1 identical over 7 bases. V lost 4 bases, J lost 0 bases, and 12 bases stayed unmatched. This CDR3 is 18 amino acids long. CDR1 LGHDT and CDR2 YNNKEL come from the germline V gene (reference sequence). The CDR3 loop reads CASSRSDRDLYSNQPQHF. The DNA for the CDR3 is TGTGCCAGCAGCCGATCCGACAGGGACCTCTATAGCAATCAGCCCCAGCATTTT.

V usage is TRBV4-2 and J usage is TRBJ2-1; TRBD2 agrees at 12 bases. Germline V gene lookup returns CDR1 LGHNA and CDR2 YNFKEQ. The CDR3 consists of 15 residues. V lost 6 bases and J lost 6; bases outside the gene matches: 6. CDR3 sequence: CASRRLAGDLNEQFF. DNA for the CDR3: TGTGCCAGCAGGAGACTAGCGGGGGATCTCAATGAGCAGTTCTTC.

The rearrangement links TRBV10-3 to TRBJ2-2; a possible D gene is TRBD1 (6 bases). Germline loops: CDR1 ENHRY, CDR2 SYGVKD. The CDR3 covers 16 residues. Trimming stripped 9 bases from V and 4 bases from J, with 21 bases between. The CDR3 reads CAIGTRTADSTGELFF. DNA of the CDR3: TGTGCCATAGGAACCCGGACAGCGGATAGCACCGGGGAGCTGTTTTTT.

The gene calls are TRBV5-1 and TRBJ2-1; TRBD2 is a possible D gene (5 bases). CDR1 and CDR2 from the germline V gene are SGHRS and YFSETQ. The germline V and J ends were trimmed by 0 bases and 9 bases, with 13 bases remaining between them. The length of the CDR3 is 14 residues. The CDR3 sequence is CASSLGSSGGEQFF. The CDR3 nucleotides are TGCGCCAGCAGCTTGGGGTCTTCTGGAGGTGAGCAGTTCTTC.

CDR3 sequence: CASSPLAGRYNEQFF. CDR3 DNA: TGTGCCAGCAGCCCTCTGGCGGGGCGTTACAATGAGCAGTTCTTC. The V and J genes are TRBV11-2 and TRBJ2-1; D is possibly TRBD2 (6 bases). Germline V gene lookup returns CDR1 SGHAT and CDR2 FQNNGV. V lost 5 bases and J 4 bases, leaving 15 bases between the germline ends. The CDR3 runs 15 residues. Full variable domain (missing parts from reference TRBV11-2 and TRBJ2-1): EAGVAQSPRYKIIEKRQSVAFWCNPISGHATLYWYQQILGQGPKLLIQFQNNGVVDDSQLPKDRFSAERLKGVDSTLKIQPAKLEDSAVYLCASSPLAGRYNEQFFGPGTRLTVL.

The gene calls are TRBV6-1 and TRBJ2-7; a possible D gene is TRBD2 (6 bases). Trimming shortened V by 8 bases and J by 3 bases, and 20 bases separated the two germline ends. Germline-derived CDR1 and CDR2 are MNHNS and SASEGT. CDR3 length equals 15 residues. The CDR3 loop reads CASGPPAGPFYEQYF. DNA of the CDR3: TGTGCCAGCGGCCCCCCGGCGGGGCCGTTCTACGAGCAGTACTTC.

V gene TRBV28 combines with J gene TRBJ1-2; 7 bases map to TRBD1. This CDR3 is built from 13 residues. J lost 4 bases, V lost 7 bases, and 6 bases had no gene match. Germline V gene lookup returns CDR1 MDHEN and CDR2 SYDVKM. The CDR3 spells CASTRGDSYGYTF. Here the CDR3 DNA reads TGTGCCAGCACCCGAGGGGACAGCTATGGCTACACCTTC.

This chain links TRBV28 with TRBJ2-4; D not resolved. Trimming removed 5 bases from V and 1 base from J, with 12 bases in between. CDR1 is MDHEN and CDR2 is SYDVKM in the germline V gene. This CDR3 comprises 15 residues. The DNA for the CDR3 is TGTGCCAGCAGTCCCTCCGAGGCGGCCAAAAACATTCAGTACTTC. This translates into CASSPSEAAKNIQYF.

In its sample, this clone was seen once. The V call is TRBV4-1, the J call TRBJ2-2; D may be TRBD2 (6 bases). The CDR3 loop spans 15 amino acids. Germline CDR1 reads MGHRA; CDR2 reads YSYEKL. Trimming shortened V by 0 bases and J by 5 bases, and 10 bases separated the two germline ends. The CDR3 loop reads CASSQDVGRTGELFF. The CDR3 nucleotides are TGCGCCAGCAGCCAAGATGTAGGGAGGACCGGGGAGCTGTTTTTT.

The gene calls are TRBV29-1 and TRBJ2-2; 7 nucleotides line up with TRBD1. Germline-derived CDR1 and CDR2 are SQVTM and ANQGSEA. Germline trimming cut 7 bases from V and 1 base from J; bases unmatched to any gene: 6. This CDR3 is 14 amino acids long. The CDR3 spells CSARQGMNTGELFF. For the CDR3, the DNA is TGCAGCGCCCGACAGGGAATGAACACCGGGGAGCTGTTTTTT.

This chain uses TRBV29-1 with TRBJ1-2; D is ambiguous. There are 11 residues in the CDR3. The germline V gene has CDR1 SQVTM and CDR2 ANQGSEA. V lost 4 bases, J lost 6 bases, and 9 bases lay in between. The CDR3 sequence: CSVAEDDGYTF. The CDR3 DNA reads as TGCAGCGTTGCGGAGGACGATGGCTACACCTTC.

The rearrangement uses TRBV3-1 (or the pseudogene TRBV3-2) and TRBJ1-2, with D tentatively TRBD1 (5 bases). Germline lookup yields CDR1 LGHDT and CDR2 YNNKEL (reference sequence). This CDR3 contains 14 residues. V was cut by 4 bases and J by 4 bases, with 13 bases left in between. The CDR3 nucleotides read TGTGCCAGCAGCCCGGGACTTAGGGGCTATGGCTACACCTTC. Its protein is CASSPGLRGYGYTF.

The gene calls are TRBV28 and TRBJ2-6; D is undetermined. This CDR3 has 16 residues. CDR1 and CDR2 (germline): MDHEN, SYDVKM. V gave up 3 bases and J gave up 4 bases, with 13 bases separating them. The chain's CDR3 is CASSLVQAYGANVLTF. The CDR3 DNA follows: TGTGCCAGCAGTTTGGTTCAGGCCTACGGGGCCAACGTCCTGACTTTC.

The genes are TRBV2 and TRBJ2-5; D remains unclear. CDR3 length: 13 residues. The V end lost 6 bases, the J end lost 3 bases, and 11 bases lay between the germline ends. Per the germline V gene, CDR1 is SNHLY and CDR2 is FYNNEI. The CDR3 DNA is TGTGCCAGCAGCCCTAACCGCGAAGAGACCCAGTACTTC. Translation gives CASSPNREETQYF.

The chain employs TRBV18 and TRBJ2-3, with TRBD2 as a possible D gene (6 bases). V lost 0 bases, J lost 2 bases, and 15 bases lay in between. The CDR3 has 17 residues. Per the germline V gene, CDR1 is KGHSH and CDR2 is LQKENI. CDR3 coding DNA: TGTGCCAGCTCACCACCAGCCCGCAGGGAGGTCACAGATACGCAGTATTTT. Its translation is CASSPPARREVTDTQYF.

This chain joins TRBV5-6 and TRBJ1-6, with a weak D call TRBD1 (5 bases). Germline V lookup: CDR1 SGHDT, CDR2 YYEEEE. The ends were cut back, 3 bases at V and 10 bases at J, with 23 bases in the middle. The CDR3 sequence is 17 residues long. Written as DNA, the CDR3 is TGTGCCAGCAGCTGGTCAATACTCAGGGCGGTTAGCTCACCCCTCCACTTT. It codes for CASSWSILRAVSSPLHF.

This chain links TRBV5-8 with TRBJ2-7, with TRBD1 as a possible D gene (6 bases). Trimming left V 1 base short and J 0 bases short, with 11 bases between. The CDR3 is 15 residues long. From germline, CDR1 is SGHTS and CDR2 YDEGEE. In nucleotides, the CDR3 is TGTGCCAGCAGCTTGTCTGGGACATTCTCCTACGAGCAGTACTTC. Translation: CASSLSGTFSYEQYF.

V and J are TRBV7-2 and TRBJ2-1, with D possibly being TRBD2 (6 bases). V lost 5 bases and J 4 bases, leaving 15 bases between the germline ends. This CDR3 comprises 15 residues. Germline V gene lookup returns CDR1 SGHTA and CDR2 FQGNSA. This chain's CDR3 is CASSKTGTLYNEQFF. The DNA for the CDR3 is TGTGCCAGCAGCAAAACCGGGACTCTATACAATGAGCAGTTCTTC.

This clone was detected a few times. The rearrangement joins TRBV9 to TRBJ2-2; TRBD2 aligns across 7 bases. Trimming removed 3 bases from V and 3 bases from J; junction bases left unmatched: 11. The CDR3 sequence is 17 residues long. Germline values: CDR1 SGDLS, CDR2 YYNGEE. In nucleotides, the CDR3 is TGTGCCAGCAGCGACCCCCGCGGGGGTTGGGACACCGGGGAGCTGTTTTTT. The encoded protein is CASSDPRGGWDTGELFF.

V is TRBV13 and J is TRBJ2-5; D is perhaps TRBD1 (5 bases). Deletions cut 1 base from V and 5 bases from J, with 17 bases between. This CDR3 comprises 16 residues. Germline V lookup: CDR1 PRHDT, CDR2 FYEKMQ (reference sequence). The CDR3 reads CASSLASRVGQETQYF. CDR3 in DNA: TGTGCCAGCAGCTTAGCCAGCAGGGTGGGCCAGGAGACCCAGTACTTC. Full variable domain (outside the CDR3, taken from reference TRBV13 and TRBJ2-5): AAGVIQSPRHLIKEKRETATLKCYPIPRHDTVYWYQQGPGQDPQFLISFYEKMQSDKGSIPDRFSAQQFSDYHSELNMSSLELGDSALYFCASSLASRVGQETQYFGPGTRLLVL.

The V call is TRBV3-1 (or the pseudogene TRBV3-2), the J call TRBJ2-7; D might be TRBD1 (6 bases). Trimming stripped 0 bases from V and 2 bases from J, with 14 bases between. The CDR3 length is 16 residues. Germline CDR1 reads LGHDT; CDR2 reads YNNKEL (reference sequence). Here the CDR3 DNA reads TGTGCCAGCAGCCAAGATCTTGAGGGGGAAACCTACGAGCAGTACTTC. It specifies CASSQDLEGETYEQYF.

The CDR3 loop is CASSWGQKIYNEQFF. CDR3 bases: TGTGCCAGCAGTTGGGGACAGAAGATCTACAATGAGCAGTTCTTC. The genes are TRBV6-2 or TRBV6-3 and TRBJ2-1; 7 nucleotides line up with TRBD1. Germline V gene sequence: CDR1 MNHEY, CDR2 SVGEGT. Germline trimming cut 4 bases from V and 3 bases from J; bases unmatched to any gene: 6. This CDR3 is built from 15 residues.

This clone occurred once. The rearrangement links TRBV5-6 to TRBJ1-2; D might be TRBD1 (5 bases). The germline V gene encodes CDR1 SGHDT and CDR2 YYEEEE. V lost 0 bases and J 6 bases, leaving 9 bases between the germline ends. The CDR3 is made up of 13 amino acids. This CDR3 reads CASSLAGNDGYTF. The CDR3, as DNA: TGTGCCAGCAGCTTGGCAGGGAACGATGGCTACACCTTC.